This entry lists 20 T cell receptor beta chains sequenced from one sample in a study of T-cell reconstitution after alpha-beta-depleted transplantation in children. Preparation of the TCRbeta library was carried out with unique molecular identifiers. TCRdb redid the calling of the PCR reads with MiXCR, one entry per CDR3 protein. The data show 200,000 to 250,000 distinct CDR3 sequences, with roughly 25% seen just once and about 2.8% held by the top ten. The material sequenced was PBMCs, taken before TCRalphabeta/CD19-depleted stem cell transplant. The origin of the receptors is a girl aged 2 to 10 with Fanconi anemia, due to receive a stem cell transplant.

This clonotype occurred a few times. The chain has TRBV7-3 and TRBJ2-1; D perhaps matches TRBD2 (6 bases). Germline V gives CDR1 SGHTA, CDR2 FQGTGA. This CDR3 region has 15 residues. The V gene lost 2 bases and the J gene lost 5 bases, with 13 bases spanning the gap. Here the CDR3 DNA reads TGTGCCAGCAGCTTACGACTAGGTGTCAACAATGAGCAGTTCTTC. Residues: CASSLRLGVNNEQFF.

This clonotype has only a few counts. This chain links TRBV2 with TRBJ2-4; D possibly uses TRBD1 or TRBD2 (5 bases each). The V gene's germline CDR1 is SNHLY and CDR2 FYNNEI. V lost 7 bases and J 9 bases, leaving 13 bases between the germline ends. The CDR3 has 12 amino acids. The CDR3 is CASTLTEGIQYF. Here the CDR3 DNA reads TGTGCCAGCACTCTGACAGAGGGCATTCAGTACTTC.

The V call is TRBV20-1, the J call TRBJ2-3; weak D call: TRBD1 (6 bases). The V gene's germline CDR1 is DFQATT and CDR2 SNEGSKA (reference sequence). This CDR3 spans 15 amino acids. V lost 4 bases to trimming and J lost 1 base, with 15 bases between them. The CDR3, as DNA: TGCAGTGCTACGGACAGAGGTGGGCGCACAGATACGCAGTATTTT. Translation gives CSATDRGGRTDTQYF.

This clonotype showed up just a few times. This chain joins TRBV20-1 and TRBJ2-3, with a tentative D call TRBD1 (7 bases). V was shortened by 3 bases and J by 4 bases, with 14 bases between the two germline ends. The CDR3 extends over 14 amino acids. The V gene's germline CDR1 is DFQATT and CDR2 SNEGSKA (reference sequence). CDR3 residues: CSASGRGGADTQYF. The CDR3 nucleotides read TGCAGTGCTAGCGGGAGAGGGGGCGCAGATACGCAGTATTTT.

The sample holds many counts of this clonotype. The V gene is TRBV7-9, the J gene TRBJ1-2, with D tentatively TRBD1 (5 bases). The germline gives CDR1 SEHNR, CDR2 FQNEAQ (reference sequence). The CDR3 is 14 residues long. V shed 6 bases and J shed 1 base, with 12 bases lying between them. CDR3 coding DNA: TGTGCCAGCAGATCCGGGACGGATAACTATGGCTACACCTTC. Translation: CASRSGTDNYGYTF.

This clonotype was seen more than once but under ten times. This rearrangement joins TRBV7-8 to TRBJ1-2, with D possibly TRBD1 on 6 matching bases. Germline V lookup: CDR1 SGHVS, CDR2 FQNEAQ. This CDR3 is 13 amino acids long. Trimming stripped 5 bases from V and 6 bases from J, with 13 bases between. This CDR3 reads CASSPQGPHGYTF. CDR3 nucleotides: TGTGCCAGCAGCCCGCAGGGGCCTCATGGCTACACCTTC.

The chain's CDR3 is CATSRPGLAGDTGELFF. Here the CDR3 DNA reads TGTGCCACCAGCAGACCAGGACTAGCGGGGGACACCGGGGAGCTGTTTTTT. This chain links TRBV15 with TRBJ2-2, with TRBD2 matching over 13 bases. The ends lost 2 bases at V and 3 bases at J; junction bases unmatched: 3. CDR3 size: 17 residues. Germline V lookup: CDR1 LNHNV, CDR2 YYDKDF (reference sequence).

The table lists this clonotype with a few counts. The gene calls are TRBV28 and TRBJ2-7; D remains ambiguous. The V gene's germline CDR1 is MDHEN and CDR2 SYDVKM. CDR3 length: 14 residues. V was trimmed by 5 bases and J by 0 bases, leaving 11 bases between them. The CDR3 coding sequence is TGTGCCAGCAGTCCACCAGGCAACTCCTACGAGCAGTACTTC. Protein product: CASSPPGNSYEQYF.

This chain connects TRBV7-2 to TRBJ2-3; 7 bases align to TRBD2. The CDR3 is 17 residues long. CDR1 and CDR2 (germline): SGHTA, FQGNSA. V trimming: 3 bases; J trimming: 2 bases; junction bases outside the gene matches: 11. CDR3 DNA: TGTGCCAGCAGCTTCGGGCGGGACTACCGATACACAGATACGCAGTATTTT. Residues: CASSFGRDYRYTDTQYF.

The sample holds one count of this clonotype. V gene TRBV12-3 or TRBV12-4 combines with J gene TRBJ2-7; TRBD2 matches at 8 bases. The V segment lost 6 bases and the J segment 6 bases; nucleotides outside the gene matches: 13. CDR3 size: 15 residues. CDR3 bases: TGTGCCAGCAGATATCTAGGCGGCGGGAGGTTCGAGCAGTACTTC. Protein: CASRYLGGGRFEQYF.

The rearrangement joins TRBV7-2 to TRBJ2-1; TRBD2 agrees at 9 bases. Germline trimming cut 5 bases from V and 3 bases from J; bases unmatched to any gene: 8. The CDR3 is 16 residues long. The V gene's germline CDR1 is SGHTA and CDR2 FQGNSA. This chain's CDR3 is CASSALAGGLYNEQFF. Here the CDR3 DNA reads TGTGCCAGCAGCGCCTTGGCGGGGGGGCTCTACAATGAGCAGTTCTTC.

There are a few counts of this clonotype. For the CDR3, the DNA is TGCAGCGCCGGGACAGGGTTCTACGAGCAGTACTTC. Its translation: CSAGTGFYEQYF. V usage is TRBV29-1 and J usage is TRBJ2-7; 9 nucleotides line up with TRBD1. CDR3 length: 12 residues. The V segment lost 7 bases and the J segment 3 bases; nucleotides outside the gene matches: 4. Per the germline V gene, CDR1 is SQVTM and CDR2 is ANQGSEA.

This clonotype was picked up many times. The chain employs TRBV21-1 and TRBJ1-2; the D call in the table, TRBD1, was not verified against the DNA. TRBV21-1 is a pseudogene segment. CDR3 length equals 15 residues. This chain's CDR3 is CASSKGVDRLYGYTF. CDR3 sequence (DNA): TGTGCCAGCAGCAAGGGTGTGGACAGACTCTATGGCTACACCTTC.

The chain combines TRBV2 with TRBJ1-5; no firm D call. This CDR3 comprises 15 residues. The germline V gene encodes CDR1 SNHLY and CDR2 FYNNEI. Deletions cut 6 bases from V and 1 base from J, with 13 bases between. CDR3 amino acids: CASRLRPISNQPQHF. CDR3 sequence (DNA): TGTGCCAGCAGATTAAGACCCATCAGCAATCAGCCCCAGCATTTT.

This clonotype has only a few counts. The gene calls are TRBV29-1 and TRBJ1-2, with D tentatively TRBD1 (6 bases). CDR1 and CDR2 (germline): SQVTM, ANQGSEA. This CDR3 is built from 14 residues. The germline V and J ends were trimmed by 5 bases and 4 bases, with 17 bases remaining between them. CDR3 residues: CSVQTEQGTYGYTF. The CDR3 DNA sequence: TGCAGCGTTCAAACGGAACAGGGCACCTATGGCTACACCTTC.

This clonotype was counted only a few times. This chain uses TRBV5-1 with TRBJ2-5; no clear D gene. The CDR3 extends over 14 amino acids. Trimming left V 0 bases short and J 0 bases short, with 6 bases between. Looked up from germline, CDR1 is SGHRS and CDR2 is YFSETQ. The CDR3 is CASSLVSDQETQYF. In DNA, the CDR3 is TGCGCCAGCAGCTTGGTGTCAGACCAAGAGACCCAGTACTTC.

This clonotype was counted many times. The V call is TRBV7-9, the J call TRBJ2-1; possible D gene TRBD2, 5 bases. CDR1 and CDR2 (germline): SEHNR, FQNEAQ (reference sequence). Trimming removed 1 base at V and 6 bases at J, with 7 bases between. This CDR3 spans 13 amino acids. The DNA of the CDR3 is TGTGCCAGCAGCTTAGGAACTAGCAATGAGCAGTTCTTC. This sequence encodes CASSLGTSNEQFF. Full variable domain (rest looked up from reference TRBV7-9 and TRBJ2-1): DTGVSQNPRHKITKRGQNVTFRCDPISEHNRLYWYRQTLGQGPEFLTYFQNEAQLEKSRLLSDRFSAERPKGSFSTLEIQRTEQGDSAMYLCASSLGTSNEQFFGPGTRLTVL.

J is TRBJ2-1 and V is TRBV30, with 8 bases aligning to TRBD2. The V and J ends lost 0 bases and 4 bases, in that order; junction bases with no gene match: 5. Germline V lookup: CDR1 GTSNPN, CDR2 SVGIG (reference sequence). The CDR3 spans 15 residues. This CDR3 reads CAWSVVAGGYNEQFF. CDR3 DNA: TGTGCCTGGAGTGTAGTGGCGGGAGGTTACAATGAGCAGTTCTTC. The complete variable domain, with remaining parts taken from reference TRBV30 and TRBJ2-1, reads SQTIHQWPATLVQPVGSPLSLECTVEGTSNPNLYWYRQAAGRGLQLLFYSVGIGQISSEVPQNLSASRPQDRQFILSSKKLLLSDSGFYLCAWSVVAGGYNEQFFGPGTRLTVL.

This rearrangement joins TRBV20-1 to TRBJ2-3, with unresolved D. V lost 3 bases to trimming and J lost 2 bases, with 9 bases between them. The germline gives CDR1 DFQATT, CDR2 SNEGSKA (reference sequence). The CDR3 spans 13 residues. The CDR3 coding sequence is TGCAGTGCTAGGCGCATTCACACAGATACGCAGTATTTT. This sequence encodes CSARRIHTDTQYF.

The J gene is TRBJ2-1, the V gene TRBV7-2, with 8 bases that match TRBD2. The trim removed 3 bases at V and 8 bases at J, leaving 15 bases unmatched. In germline, CDR1 is SGHTA, CDR2 FQGNSA. CDR3 size: 17 residues. The chain's CDR3 is CASSFSLFSGSVDEQFF. The CDR3, as DNA: TGTGCCAGCAGCTTTTCCCTGTTCAGCGGGAGCGTGGATGAGCAGTTCTTC.